This T cell receptor (beta chain) was identified during a study of cytomegalovirus exposure and HLA in healthy donors. Study outcomes and limitations: Rare sequences made up most TCRs, while some public TCRs were found in many donors. What a later analysis showed was that several of the most significant clusters appeared linked to common viral pathogens. Other equally common chains were less clonally expanded than HLA-associated TCR beta chains, a later analysis showed.

Vbeta (60) and Jbeta (13) primers were used in the PCR. Methods used by the authors: The count from a later analysis was about 80 million unique TCR beta chains, about 10 million of them shared. TCRdb's copy holds only in-frame clones and misses some; the assay was immunoSEQ multiplex PCR. The V and J calls and the clone size are those of that table, but D and trimming were determined from the DNA. This sample has tens of thousands of clones, with under 85% found just once. The CDR3 totals 11 residues. CDR1 is WSHSY and CDR2 is SAAADI in the germline V gene. V was cut by 10 bases and J by 1 base, with 5 bases left in between. Concerning this clone: Its antigen is not known.

The sequenced material came from PBMCs. The chain carries TRBV10-2 and TRBJ1-3; D call uncertain. The receptor was derived from a woman aged 40-49 years in good health and CMV-seronegative. The CDR3 here is CATLSGNTIYF. CDR3 in DNA: TGCGCCACCCTATCTGGAAACACCATATATTTT.